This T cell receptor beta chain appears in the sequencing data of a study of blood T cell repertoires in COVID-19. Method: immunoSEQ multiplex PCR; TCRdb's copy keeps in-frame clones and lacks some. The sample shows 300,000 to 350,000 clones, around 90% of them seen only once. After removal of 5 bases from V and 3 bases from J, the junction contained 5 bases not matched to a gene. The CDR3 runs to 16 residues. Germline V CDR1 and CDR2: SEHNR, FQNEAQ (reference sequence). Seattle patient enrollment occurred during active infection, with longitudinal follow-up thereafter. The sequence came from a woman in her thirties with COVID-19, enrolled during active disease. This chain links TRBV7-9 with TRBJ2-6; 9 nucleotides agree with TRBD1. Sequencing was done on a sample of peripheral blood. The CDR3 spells CASSPGTGLGANVLTF. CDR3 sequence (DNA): TGTGCCAGCAGCCCCGGGACAGGGCTTGGGGCCAACGTCCTGACTTTC.